This T cell receptor (beta chain) was identified during a study of T cell responses to AZD1222 COVID-19 vaccine. Study-wide background: The analysis combined second doses at about 4 or about 12 weeks.

The CDR3 totals 14 residues. Between the trimmed V and J ends, which lost 3 bases and 1 base, there was a span of 11 bases. Germline CDR1 and CDR2: SGHNT and YYREEE (reference sequence). On this clone itself: Antigen specificity is unknown.

Some clones are missing from TCRdb's copy, which holds only in-frame ones; the method was immunoSEQ multiplex PCR. This table has some 130,000 clones, roughly 85% appearing once. Study conclusions and caveats: In all cases, repertoires were sampled only after the peak T cell response. Spike-specific TCR breadth rose after two AZD1222 doses, and depth rose as well.

This receptor was identified in an adult in good health. This sequence joins TRBV5-4 and TRBJ2-7, with a possible D match to TRBD2 (6 bases). The sequencing here drew on peripheral blood, taken on day 0 of AZD1222 vaccination. In DNA form, the CDR3 reads TGTGCCAGCAGCTCATCTGGAGGGTCCTACGAGCAGTACTTC. Encoded protein: CASSSSGGSYEQYF.